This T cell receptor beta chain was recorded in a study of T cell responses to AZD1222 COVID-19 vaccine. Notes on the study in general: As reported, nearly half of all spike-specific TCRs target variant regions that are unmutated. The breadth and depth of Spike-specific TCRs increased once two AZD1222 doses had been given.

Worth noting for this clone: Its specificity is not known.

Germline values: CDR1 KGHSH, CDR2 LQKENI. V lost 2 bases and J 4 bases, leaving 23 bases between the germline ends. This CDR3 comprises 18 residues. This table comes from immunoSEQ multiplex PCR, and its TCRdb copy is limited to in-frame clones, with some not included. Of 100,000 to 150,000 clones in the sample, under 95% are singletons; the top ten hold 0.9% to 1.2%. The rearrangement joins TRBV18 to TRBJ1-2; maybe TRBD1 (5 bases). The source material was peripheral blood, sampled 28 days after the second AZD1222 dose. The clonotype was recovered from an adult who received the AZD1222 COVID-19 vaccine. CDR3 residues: CASSPRIPVDSPAYGYTF. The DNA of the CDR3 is TGTGCCAGCTCACCAAGGATTCCCGTAGACAGTCCTGCCTATGGCTACACCTTC.